This T cell receptor beta chain comes out of a study of blood T cell repertoires in COVID-19. Overall study: The United States, Italy and Spain were the sources of the acute and convalescent COVID-19 samples.

Repertoires were generated with immunoSEQ multiplex PCR, while TCRdb's copy carries only in-frame clones and drops some. The sample shows about 130,000 clones, about 80% of them seen only once. Germline assignment: CDR1 SEHNR and CDR2 FQNEAQ (reference sequence). V was pared by 5 bases and J by 6 bases, with 13 bases of the junction left unmatched. The CDR3 spans 16 residues. Sequencing input: PBMCs or T cells enriched from blood (not recorded which). The TCR sequence derives from a man aged 45-65 years who had recovered from COVID-19. The chain links TRBV7-9 to TRBJ1-5; the match to TRBD1 covers 7 bases. CDR3 region: CASSPPGDRVPQPQHF. CDR3 DNA: TGTGCCAGCAGCCCACCTGGAGACAGGGTCCCTCAGCCCCAGCATTTT.